The sequence of this T cell receptor beta chain was determined in a study of CXCR3-negative and CXCR3-positive naive CD8 T cells. Whole-study results and caveats: Diversity ran similarly high across both naive subsets but far lower in memory CD8+ cells. More hydrophobic TRB CDR3s occurred in CXCR3-positive than in CXCR3-negative naive cells.

Of note for this clonotype: Its antigen is still unknown.

There are 14 residues in the CDR3. The germline gives CDR1 SQVTM, CDR2 ANQGSEA. The libraries of TRB cDNA were prepared using 5' RACE with UMI labels. TCRdb reprocessed the 5' RACE reads and keeps a single row for each CDR3 protein, giving no DNA. The sample holds about 6,800 distinct CDR3 sequences. J is TRBJ2-1 and V is TRBV29-1; TCRdb lists TRBD2, though no DNA is available to test this call. The sequenced sample consisted of naive CXCR3+ CD8+ T cells from blood. The subset is: CD45RO-CCR7+CD27+CD95- naive CD8+ T cells expressing CXCR3 (TNR3+). The clonotype was recovered from a human donor in good health. Some clones in this sample may be carry-over from other donors' samples. The CDR3 is CSVEGTARLGEQFF.